Detailed here is one TCR beta chain. The data originate from a study of cytomegalovirus exposure and HLA in healthy donors. The study ran its PCR with 60 Vbeta and 13 Jbeta primers. Measured with immunoSEQ multiplex PCR; TCRdb has only the in-frame clones, and not every one. The data contain about 60,000 clones, around four fifths of them singletons. CDR1 is SGDLS, CDR2 YYNGEE, per germline. Trimming took off 3 bases at V and 6 bases at J, with 16 bases between the two ends. CDR3 length equals 15 residues. V is TRBV9 and J is TRBJ1-5; weak D call: TRBD1 (5 bases). The specimen sequenced was PBMCs. This sequence originates from a man aged 25-40 years in good health and CMV-seronegative. The CDR3 protein is CASSALEGLGQPQHF. The CDR3 DNA follows: TGTGCCAGCAGCGCCCTGGAGGGGCTCGGTCAGCCCCAGCATTTT.